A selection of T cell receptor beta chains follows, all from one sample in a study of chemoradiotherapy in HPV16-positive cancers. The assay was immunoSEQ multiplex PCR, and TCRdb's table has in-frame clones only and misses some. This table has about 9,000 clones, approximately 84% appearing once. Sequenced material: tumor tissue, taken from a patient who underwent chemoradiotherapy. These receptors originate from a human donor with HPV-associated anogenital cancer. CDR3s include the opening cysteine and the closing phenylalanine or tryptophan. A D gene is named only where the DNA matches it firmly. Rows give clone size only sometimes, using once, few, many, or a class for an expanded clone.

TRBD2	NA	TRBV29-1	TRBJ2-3	CSAEGGRPSTDTQYF	TGCAGCGCCGAGGGCGGGAGGCCTAGCACAGATACGCAGTATTTT
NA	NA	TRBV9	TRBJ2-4	CASSVDPTEGVKNIQYF	TGTGCCAGCAGCGTAGACCCTACCGAGGGGGTCAAAAACATTCAGTACTTC
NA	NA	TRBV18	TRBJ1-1	CASSQAGRNTEAFF	TGTGCCAGCTCACAGGCGGGACGGAACACTGAAGCTTTCTTT
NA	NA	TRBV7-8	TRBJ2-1	CASSLVGGGWGNEQFF	TGTGCCAGCAGCTTAGTGGGGGGCGGTTGGGGCAATGAGCAGTTCTTC
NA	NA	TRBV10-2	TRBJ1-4	CASIPGEKLFF	TGCGCCAGCATCCCAGGTGAAAAACTGTTTTTT
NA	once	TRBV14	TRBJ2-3	CASSPLGGTDTQYF	TGTGCCAGCAGCCCCCTCGGCGGGACAGATACGCAGTATTTT
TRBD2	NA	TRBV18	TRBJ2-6	CASSLGTSGLGANVLTF	TGTGCCAGCTCACTAGGGACTAGCGGGTTGGGAGCCAACGTCCTGACTTTC
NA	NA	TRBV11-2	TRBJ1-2	CASRLDSYGYTF	TGTGCCAGCAGACTTGACAGCTATGGCTACACCTTC
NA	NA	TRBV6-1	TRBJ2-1	CASSRRRGSENEQFF	TGTGCCAGCAGCCGACGCCGGGGGTCGGAAAATGAGCAGTTCTTC
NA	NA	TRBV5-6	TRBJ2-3	CASSLIGGSQYF	TGTGCCAGCAGCTTAATAGGGGGGTCGCAGTATTTT
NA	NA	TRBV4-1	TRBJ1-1	CASSPPPFGLAEAFF	TGCGCCAGCAGCCCACCCCCTTTCGGGTTAGCTGAAGCTTTCTTT
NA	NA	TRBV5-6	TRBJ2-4	CASSVRVAKNIQYF	TGTGCCAGCAGCGTCAGGGTAGCCAAAAACATTCAGTACTTC
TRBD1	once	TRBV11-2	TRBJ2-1	CASSLMVSGTGHNEQFF	TGTGCCAGCAGCTTAATGGTCTCAGGGACAGGACACAATGAGCAGTTCTTC
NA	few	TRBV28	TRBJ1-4	CASSLGGRNEKLFF	TGTGCCAGCAGTTTAGGGGGGAGAAATGAAAAACTGTTTTTT
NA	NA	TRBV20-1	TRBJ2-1	CSASGRPVPFF	TGCAGTGCTAGCGGGCGGCCTGTACCGTTCTTC
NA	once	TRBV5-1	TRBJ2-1	CASRTDNNEQFF	TGCGCCAGCAGGACGGACAACAATGAGCAGTTCTTC
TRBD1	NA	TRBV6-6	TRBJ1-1	CASSYGQGAVTEAFF	TGTGCCAGCAGTTACGGACAGGGGGCTGTCACTGAAGCTTTCTTT
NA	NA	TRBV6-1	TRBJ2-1	CASSEAKNEQFF	TGTGCCAGCAGTGAAGCGAAAAATGAGCAGTTCTTC
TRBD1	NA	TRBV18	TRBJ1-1	CASSQGAGTEAFF	TGTGCCAGCTCACAGGGGGCGGGCACTGAAGCTTTCTTT
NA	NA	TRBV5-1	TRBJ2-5	CASSWGTGETQYF	TGCGCCAGCAGCTGGGGGACGGGAGAGACCCAGTACTTC
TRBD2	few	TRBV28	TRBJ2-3	CASSLGRGSGETRSTDTQYF	TGTGCCAGCAGTTTAGGGCGGGGAAGCGGGGAAACCCGTAGCACAGATACGCAGTATTTT
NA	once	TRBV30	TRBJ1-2	CAWSVIPGANYGYTF	TGTGCCTGGAGTGTAATCCCAGGGGCGAACTATGGCTACACCTTC
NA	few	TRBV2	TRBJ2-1	CASMKGTSSEQFF	TGTGCCAGCATGAAGGGGACAAGTAGTGAGCAGTTCTTC
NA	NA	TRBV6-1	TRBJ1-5	CASSAGGGNQPQHF	TGTGCCAGCAGTGCGGGGGGCGGCAATCAGCCCCAGCATTTT
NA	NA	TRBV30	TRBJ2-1	CAWTPRGTYNEQFF	TGTGCCTGGACCCCTCGCGGGACCTACAATGAGCAGTTCTTC
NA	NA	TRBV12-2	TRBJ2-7	CASRLPPGLACEQYF	TGTGCAAGTCGCCTCCCCCCGGGACTAGCTTGCGAGCAGTACTTC
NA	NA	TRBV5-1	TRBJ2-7	CASSITPGEVNEQYF	TGCGCCAGCAGCATAACACCCGGCGAGGTGAACGAGCAGTACTTC
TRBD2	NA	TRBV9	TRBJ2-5	CASSVDGRARETQYF	TGTGCCAGCAGCGTAGACGGGAGGGCCCGAGAGACCCAGTACTTC
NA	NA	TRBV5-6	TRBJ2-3	CASSFSAGKDTQYF	TGTGCCAGCAGCTTCTCGGCAGGGAAAGATACGCAGTATTTT
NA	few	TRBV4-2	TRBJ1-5	CASSQDQNQPQHF	TGTGCCAGCAGCCAAGACCAAAATCAGCCCCAGCATTTT
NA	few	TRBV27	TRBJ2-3	CASSLRKLTDTQYF	TGTGCCAGCAGTTTAAGGAAGTTGACAGATACGCAGTATTTT
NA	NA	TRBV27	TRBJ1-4	CASRRGANEKLFF	TGTGCCAGCAGGAGGGGGGCTAATGAAAAACTGTTTTTT
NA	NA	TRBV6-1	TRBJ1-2	CASSEGPYYGYTF	TGTGCCAGCAGTGAAGGACCCTACTATGGCTACACCTTC
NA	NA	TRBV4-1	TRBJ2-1	CASSQDVQPHNEQFF	TGCGCCAGCAGCCAAGATGTACAACCACACAATGAGCAGTTCTTC
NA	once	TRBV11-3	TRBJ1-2	CASSLGRTSGGYTF	TGTGCCAGCAGCTTAGGTCGGACATCAGGTGGCTACACCTTC
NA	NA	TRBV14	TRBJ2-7	CASSRARGYEQYF	TGTGCCAGCAGCCGCGCGCGGGGCTACGAGCAGTACTTC
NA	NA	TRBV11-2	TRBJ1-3	CASSVRDSGNTIYF	TGTGCCAGCAGCGTCAGGGACTCTGGAAACACCATATATTTT
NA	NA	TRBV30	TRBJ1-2	CAWSDPRAHYGYTF	TGTGCCTGGAGTGACCCCAGGGCGCACTATGGCTACACCTTC
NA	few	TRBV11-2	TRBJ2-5	CASSLGTVQETQYF	TGTGCCAGCAGCTTAGGGACAGTCCAAGAGACCCAGTACTTC
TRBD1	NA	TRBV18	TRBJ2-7	CASSATGTGQEQYF	TGTGCCAGCTCAGCGACCGGGACAGGCCAGGAGCAGTACTTC
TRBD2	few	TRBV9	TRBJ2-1	CASSTLAGGDNEQFF	TGTGCCAGCAGCACCCTAGCGGGGGGGGACAATGAGCAGTTCTTC
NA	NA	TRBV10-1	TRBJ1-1	CASSPRRQIATEAFF	TGCGCCAGCAGCCCTAGGAGACAAATTGCCACTGAAGCTTTCTTT
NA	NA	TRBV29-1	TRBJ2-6	CSVVTVSGANVLTF	TGCAGCGTAGTTACAGTCTCTGGGGCCAACGTCCTGACTTTC
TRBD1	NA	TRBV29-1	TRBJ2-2	CSVMTGGFTGELFF	TGCAGCGTAATGACAGGGGGATTCACCGGGGAGCTGTTTTTT
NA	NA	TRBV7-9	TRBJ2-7	CASSLGTGPYEQYF	TGTGCCAGCAGCCTCGGGACTGGGCCCTACGAGCAGTACTTC
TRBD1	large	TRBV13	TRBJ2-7	CASSFRQGAYEQYF	TGTGCCAGCAGCTTCCGACAGGGCGCCTACGAGCAGTACTTC
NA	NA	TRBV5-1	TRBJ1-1	CASRVTSGPEAFF	TGCGCCAGCAGGGTAACGTCAGGACCTGAAGCTTTCTTT
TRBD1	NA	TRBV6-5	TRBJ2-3	CASSFAGGEGTDTQYF	TGTGCCAGCAGTTTCGCAGGGGGCGAGGGCACAGATACGCAGTATTTT
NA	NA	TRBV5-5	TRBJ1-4	CASLRGAGTNEKLFF	TGTGCCAGCCTAAGAGGGGCCGGGACGAATGAAAAACTGTTTTTT
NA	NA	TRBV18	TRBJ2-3	CASSKGDSPSTDTQYF	TGTGCCAGCTCAAAGGGCGACAGTCCTAGCACAGATACGCAGTATTTT
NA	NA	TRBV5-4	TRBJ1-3	CASSPRGAQGNTIYF	TGTGCCAGCAGCCCTCGGGGGGCCCAAGGAAACACCATATATTTT
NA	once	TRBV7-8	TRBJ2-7	CASSLALVWRTEQYF	TGTGCCAGCAGCTTAGCTTTGGTCTGGAGAACCGAGCAGTACTTC
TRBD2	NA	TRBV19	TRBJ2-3	CASSTGGATDTQYF	TGTGCCAGTAGCACGGGGGGGGCGACAGATACGCAGTATTTT
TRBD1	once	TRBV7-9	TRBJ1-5	CASSGQGQPQHF	TGTGCCAGCAGCGGACAGGGTCAGCCCCAGCATTTT
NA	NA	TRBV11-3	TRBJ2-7	CASSLERTGQGAYEQYF	TGTGCCAGCAGCTTGGAAAGGACGGGACAAGGGGCCTACGAGCAGTACTTC
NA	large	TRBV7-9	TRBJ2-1	CASSSKRGGRSYNEQFF	TGTGCCAGCAGCTCCAAAAGGGGGGGCCGCTCCTACAATGAGCAGTTCTTC
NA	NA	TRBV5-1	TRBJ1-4	CASSFNTGEKLFF	TGCGCCAGCAGCTTTAATACCGGTGAAAAACTGTTTTTT
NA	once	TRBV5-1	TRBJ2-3	CASSFSRDDTQYF	TGCGCCAGCAGCTTCAGTAGGGACGATACGCAGTATTTT
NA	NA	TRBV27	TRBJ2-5	CASSFRETQYF	TGTGCCAGCAGTTTTCGGGAGACCCAGTACTTC
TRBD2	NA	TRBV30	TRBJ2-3	CAWGRPSGRTDTQYF	TGTGCCTGGGGTCGTCCTAGCGGGAGGACAGATACGCAGTATTTT